This T cell receptor beta chain was captured by sequencing in a study of OX40 agonist ivuxolimab in advanced cancers. Background on the study: Patients took ivuxolimab, an agonistic anti-OX40 (CD134) antibody. Study-wide results and limits: Some nonresponders likewise displayed low normalized T-cell clonal expansion. Fewer expanded clones were found on average in CD4+ than in CD8+ T cells.

About this clone itself: The target antigen is unknown.

Generated by immunoSEQ multiplex PCR, the TCRdb table keeps only in-frame clones and is missing some. This table holds tens of thousands of clones, approximately 84% found once. The CDR3 contains 16 residues. With 0 bases removed from V and 6 bases from J, the gap between germline ends came to 16 bases. CDR1 SEHNR and CDR2 FQNEAQ come from the germline V gene (reference sequence). The sample in question was CD4+ or CD8+ T cells sorted from blood, obtained in a trial of the OX40 agonist ivuxolimab. The receptor's source is an adult with an advanced solid tumor such as melanoma, head and neck, liver or kidney cancer. The chain couples TRBV7-9 to TRBJ2-3; D gene unclear. CDR3 coding DNA: TGTGCCAGCAGCTTAGCGGAGACGCACACCCACGATACGCAGTATTTT. It yields the protein CASSLAETHTHDTQYF.